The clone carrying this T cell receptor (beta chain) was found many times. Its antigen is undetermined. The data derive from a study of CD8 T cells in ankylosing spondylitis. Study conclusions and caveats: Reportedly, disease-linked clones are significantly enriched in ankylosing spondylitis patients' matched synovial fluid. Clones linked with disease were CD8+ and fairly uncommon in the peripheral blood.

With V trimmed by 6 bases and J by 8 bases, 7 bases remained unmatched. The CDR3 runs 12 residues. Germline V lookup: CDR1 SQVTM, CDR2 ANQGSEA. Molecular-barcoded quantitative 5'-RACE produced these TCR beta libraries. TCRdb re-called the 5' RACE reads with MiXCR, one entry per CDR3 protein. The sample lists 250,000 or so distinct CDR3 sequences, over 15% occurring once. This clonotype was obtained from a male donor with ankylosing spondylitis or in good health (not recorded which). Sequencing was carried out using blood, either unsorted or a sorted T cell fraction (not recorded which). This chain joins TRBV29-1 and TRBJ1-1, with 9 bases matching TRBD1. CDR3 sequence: CSVWTGEMEAFF. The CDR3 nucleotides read TGCAGCGTCTGGACAGGGGAGATGGAAGCTTTCTTT.